One TCR beta chain is described in this entry. Antigen: not known. V shed 5 bases and J 7 bases; nucleotides not matched to a gene: 10. The CDR3 is made up of 14 amino acids. The V gene's germline CDR1 is SQVTM and CDR2 ANQGSEA. The data are from a study of cytomegalovirus exposure and HLA in healthy donors. Findings and limits, study-wide: When the data were analyzed later, several of the most significant clusters appeared to be linked to common viral pathogens. With later analysis, a missense DCLRE1C variant became linked to TCR beta V- and J-gene trimming.

A multiplex PCR was run with 60 Vbeta primers and 13 Jbeta primers. Profiled with immunoSEQ multiplex PCR; TCRdb holds only in-frame clones, not every one. The sample lists 55,000 to 70,000 clones, around 78% occurring once. This receptor was taken from a man aged 18 to 30 in good health and CMV-seropositive. The V gene is TRBV29-1, the J gene TRBJ2-2; TRBD2 matches 7 bases. Sequences were obtained from PBMCs. This CDR3 is CSVNIPTSRGELFF. As DNA, the CDR3 is TGCAGCGTTAATATCCCGACTAGCCGCGGGGAGCTGTTTTTT.